The rows below give T cell receptor beta chains drawn from one sample of a study of T cell responses to AZD1222 COVID-19 vaccine. TCRdb's table, derived via immunoSEQ multiplex PCR, lists solely in-frame clones and lacks some. Of under 200,000 clones in the sample, almost 95% were seen once. The source was peripheral blood, collected on day 0 of AZD1222 vaccination. The source of these receptors is an adult in good health. Both conserved end residues are part of each CDR3. The D gene is left open where the match is weak. Rows give clone size only sometimes, using once, few, many, or a class for an expanded clone.

>TRBJ2-2|TRBD2|once|TRBV27
TGTGCCAGCAGACCACGGACTAGCGGGGTCATGAACACCGGGGAGCTGTTTTTT
CASRPRTSGVMNTGELFF
>TRBJ1-1|TRBD1|NA|TRBV5-6
TGTGCCAGCAGCAGAACAGGGGTGATACAAGCTTTCTTT
CASSRTGVIQAFF
>TRBJ1-2|NA|NA|TRBV12-3/TRBV12-4
TGTGCCAGCAGTTTCAAGGGCGGCGATGGCTACACCTTC
CASSFKGGDGYTF
>TRBJ2-5|NA|NA|TRBV5-1
TGCGCCAGCAAGCTCGGGGGCGGCGGACAAGAGACCCAGTACTTC
CASKLGGGGQETQYF
>TRBJ2-7|NA|NA|TRBV2
TGTGCCAGCAGAAAGGACGTTATTGTAAAAGAGCAGTACTTC
CASRKDVIVKEQYF
>TRBJ1-1|TRBD1|NA|TRBV27
TGTGCCAGCAGTCCCATCGCCCCGGGACAGGCCACTGAAGCTTTCTTT
CASSPIAPGQATEAFF
>TRBJ1-1|NA|NA|TRBV11-2
TGTGCCAGCAGCTTACGGATGAACACTGAAGCTTTCTTT
CASSLRMNTEAFF
>TRBJ2-7|TRBD1|NA|TRBV27
TGTGCCAGCAGTTTTTCGACGCTGGCAGGGGGTACCCACGAGCAGTACTTC
CASSFSTLAGGTHEQYF
>TRBJ2-1|TRBD1|once|TRBV13
TGTGCCAGCAGCTTAGGCGGACAGGGGATATACAATGAGCAGTTCTTC
CASSLGGQGIYNEQFF
>TRBJ2-7|NA|NA|TRBV6-2/TRBV6-3
TGTGCCAGCAGTTACCCTCGGGACTGGGACTACGAGCAGTACTTC
CASSYPRDWDYEQYF
>TRBJ1-2|TRBD1|NA|TRBV4-3
TGCGCCAGCAGCCAGGAGGGGGCGCGAGGCTATGGCTACACCTTC
CASSQEGARGYGYTF
>TRBJ1-1|TRBD1|NA|TRBV2
TGTGCCAGCGGCGGGGTGCAGGGGGTCCGAGAAGCTTTCTTT
CASGGVQGVREAFF
>TRBJ2-7|NA|NA|TRBV7-9
TGTGCCAGCACCAACGCCGGGGGTAGGGCCTACGAGCAGTACTTC
CASTNAGGRAYEQYF
>TRBJ2-3|TRBD2|NA|TRBV7-9
TGTGCCAGCAGCTTATCATGGCTAGCGGGGACCGGGACGCAGTATTTT
CASSLSWLAGTGTQYF
>TRBJ1-1|NA|NA|TRBV7-4
TGTGCCAGCAGTCACCTTACTTCAGGGAGGGCGGACACTGAAGCTTTCTTT
CASSHLTSGRADTEAFF
>TRBJ1-5|NA|NA|TRBV28
TGTGCCAGCAGGCCCGGGGGGCGCGGGCCCCAGCATTTT
CASRPGGRGPQHF
>TRBJ1-1|TRBD1|NA|TRBV9
TGTGCCAGCAGCTTCCTACAGGGGCGCAACATGAACACTGAAGCTTTCTTT
CASSFLQGRNMNTEAFF
>TRBJ2-5|TRBD2|once|TRBV7-8
TGTGCCAGCAGCTTAGCTGATCGGTGGATTTCTAGCGGGGGGTGGGAGACCCAGTACTTC
CASSLADRWISSGGWETQYF
>TRBJ1-2|NA|NA|TRBV5-6
TGTGCCAGCAGCTTGTTAGTCAGGGGAGGCTATGGCTACACCTTC
CASSLLVRGGYGYTF
>TRBJ2-1|TRBD2|NA|TRBV9
TGTGCCAGCAGCGCCGCTAGCGGGGGGCCTATTTTGTACAATGAGCAGTTCTTC
CASSAASGGPILYNEQFF
>TRBJ1-2|TRBD1|NA|TRBV5-1
TGCGCCAGCAGCTCGGGACAGGCGAGCTATGGCTACACCTTC
CASSSGQASYGYTF
>TRBJ2-2|NA|NA|TRBV7-9
TGTGCCAGCAGCCCCGGCAGGACTACGAACACCGGGGAGCTGTTTTTT
CASSPGRTTNTGELFF
>TRBJ1-4|TRBD1|NA|TRBV6-1
TGTGCCAGCAGCGAAAGGGGGACAGCAACTAATGAAAAACTGTTTTTT
CASSERGTATNEKLFF
>TRBJ1-4|NA|NA|TRBV7-9
TGTGCCAGCAGCCCACCAAGTGCAGCTCCTGAAAAACTGTTTTTT
CASSPPSAAPEKLFF
>TRBJ1-5|NA|NA|TRBV6-2/TRBV6-3
TGTGCCAGCAGTTACTCGGCCCTGAACGGTCAGCCCCAGCATTTT
CASSYSALNGQPQHF
>TRBJ1-5|NA|NA|TRBV5-4
TGTGCCAGCAGCCCTGGGGGTAGCAATCAGCCCCAGCATTTT
CASSPGGSNQPQHF
>TRBJ2-1|TRBD1|once|TRBV7-2
TGTGCCAGCAGCCTGGGGTACGACAGGGGCCATGAGCAGTTCTTC
CASSLGYDRGHEQFF
>TRBJ1-1|TRBD1|NA|TRBV24-1
TGTGCCACCAGTGATCCCCTACCAGGGAAAATTCACAGGGGGCCCTTTACTGAAGCTTTCTTT
CATSDPLPGKIHRGPFTEAFF
>TRBJ1-5|TRBD1|NA|TRBV7-8
TGTGCCAGCAGCCCCTACCGACCGGGACAGGGCTCCAATCAGCCCCAGCATTTT
CASSPYRPGQGSNQPQHF
>TRBJ2-7|TRBD2|NA|TRBV3-1/TRBV3-2
TGTGCCAGCAGCCGGGGGGGGATATACGAGCAGTACTTC
CASSRGGIYEQYF
>TRBJ1-5|NA|NA|TRBV19
TGTGCCAGTAGGGAGGACGGGGGGCCCCAGCATTTT
CASREDGGPQHF
>TRBJ1-1|TRBD1|NA|TRBV29-1
TGCAGCGTACAACAGGGGCCTCGGTCTTTCTTT
CSVQQGPRSFF
>TRBJ1-6|NA|NA|TRBV9
TGTGCCAGCAGATTGGATAGCTCCTATAATTCACCCCTCCACTTT
CASRLDSSYNSPLHF
>TRBJ2-5|NA|NA|TRBV3-1/TRBV3-2
TGTGCCAGCGGGAGGGGGGGCCCAGAGACCCAGTACTTC
CASGRGGPETQYF
>TRBJ2-5|NA|once|TRBV7-9
TGTGCCAGCAGCTTAGAACCTGAGACCCAGTACTTC
CASSLEPETQYF
>TRBJ2-7|NA|NA|TRBV29-1
TGCAGCGTTGAGTCTGGAGAAAGCTCCTACGAGCAGTACTTC
CSVESGESSYEQYF
>TRBJ1-6|TRBD1|NA|TRBV18
TGTGCCAGCTCCCCCACCGGGACAGGGACGGGTTCACCCCTCCACTTT
CASSPTGTGTGSPLHF
>TRBJ1-4|NA|NA|TRBV3-1/TRBV3-2
TGTGCCAGCAGCTCGGGGGGGCGCGAAAAACTGTTTTTT
CASSSGGREKLFF
>TRBJ2-3|TRBD2|NA|TRBV28
TGTGCCAGCAGTTACAACCGACTAGCGGGGGTCACAGATACGCAGTATTTT
CASSYNRLAGVTDTQYF
>TRBJ1-2|NA|NA|TRBV2
TGTGCCAGCAGTGAAATTTGGGGCTACACCTTC
CASSEIWGYTF
>TRBJ1-1|TRBD1|NA|TRBV18
TGTGCCAGCACGCCTTTCGACAGGGGGGCTGAAGCTTTCTTT
CASTPFDRGAEAFF
>TRBJ2-1|TRBD2|NA|TRBV3-1/TRBV3-2
TGTGCCAGCAGCCTCCAAAGTAGCGGGGGGGCTGTTTTATTCTTC
CASSLQSSGGAVLFF
>TRBJ1-1|NA|NA|TRBV19
TGTGCCAGTTTACAGTTCCCAGATGAAGCTTTCTTT
CASLQFPDEAFF
>TRBJ1-5|NA|NA|TRBV4-3
TGCGCCAGCAGCCAAGATCGTGAGGGGCGCATTCAGCCCCAGCATTTT
CASSQDREGRIQPQHF
>TRBJ2-1|NA|NA|TRBV4-2
TGTGCCAGCAGCCAAGACCCCGCTACGAGAGAGCAGTTCTTC
CASSQDPATREQFF
>TRBJ1-1|NA|NA|TRBV27
TGTGCCAGCAGTTTACCCGGGTTTGGCACTGAAGCTTTCTTT
CASSLPGFGTEAFF
>TRBJ2-7|NA|NA|TRBV28
TGTGCCAGCAGGGGTCGTTACTACGAGCAGTACTTC
CASRGRYYEQYF
>TRBJ2-7|NA|NA|TRBV12-3/TRBV12-4
TGTGCCAGCAGTTTACCAGGGCCCTACGAGCAGTACTTC
CASSLPGPYEQYF